These 7 T cell receptor beta chains share one sample of origin, sequenced in a study of identical twins. TCRdb re-called the 5' RACE reads through MiXCR, storing one row per CDR3 protein. The table includes some 230,000 distinct CDR3 sequences, approximately 5.9% detected once. The same data also contributed to another study, on T cells expressing NK-cell markers.

Sequenced sample: CD8+ T cells sorted from blood. These receptors came from a woman between 18 and 30 years old in good health.

The chain joins TRBV20-1 to TRBJ2-7, with a tentative D call TRBD1 (5 bases). The CDR3 has 14 residues. The germline CDR1 and CDR2 sequences are DFQATT and SNEGSKA (reference sequence). V lost 0 bases and J lost 1, with 10 bases in between. CDR3 bases: TGCAGTGCTAGAGAGCCAGGGTCGTCCTACGAGCAGTACTTC. It codes for CSAREPGSSYEQYF.

This clonotype was seen repeatedly, ten times or more. This chain connects TRBV3-1 to TRBJ2-7, with D possibly matching TRBD1 (6 bases). CDR1 and CDR2 from the germline V gene are LGHDT and YNNKEL (reference sequence). V lost 1 base to trimming and J lost 4 bases, with 23 bases between them. The CDR3 consists of 18 residues. The CDR3: CASSQVQFLTHRVYEQYF. Here the CDR3 DNA reads TGTGCCAGCAGCCAAGTCCAGTTTCTCACCCACAGGGTTTACGAGCAGTACTTC.

Ten or more counts support this clonotype. V gene TRBV7-3 combines with J gene TRBJ1-2, with D perhaps TRBD1 (6 bases). The CDR3 loop spans 16 amino acids. V lost 2 bases and J lost 5, with 18 bases in between. Looked up from germline, CDR1 is SGHTA and CDR2 is FQGTGA. This CDR3 reads CASSLGPTGTPYGYTF. The CDR3 coding sequence is TGTGCCAGCAGCTTAGGGCCGACAGGAACTCCGTATGGCTACACCTTC.

V and J are TRBV15 and TRBJ2-7, with 8 bases lining up with TRBD2. This CDR3 has 17 amino acids. Germline loops: CDR1 LNHNV, CDR2 YYDKDF (reference sequence). Unmatched junction bases numbered 13, after V lost 5 bases and J lost 1 base. CDR3 amino acids: CATSGFEAGAGSYEQYF. The CDR3 DNA reads as TGTGCCACCAGCGGTTTTGAAGCGGGAGCGGGATCCTACGAGCAGTACTTC.

This clonotype was counted a few times. The chain joins TRBV6-1 to TRBJ2-5, with 8 positions matching TRBD2. The CDR3 length is 16 residues. Losses at the gene ends were 2 bases for V and 0 bases for J; bases not matched to a gene: 5. Germline loops: CDR1 MNHNS, CDR2 SASEGT. The CDR3 here is CASSEWSGGHQETQYF. The CDR3 DNA reads as TGTGCCAGCAGTGAATGGAGCGGGGGACACCAAGAGACCCAGTACTTC.

This clonotype has a handful of counts. Sequence at one end of the junction differs from germline and may be a read error. This chain uses TRBV7-2 with TRBJ2-1, with 11 nucleotides matching TRBD2. Germline V gene data show CDR1 as SGHTA and CDR2 as FQGNSA. This CDR3 spans 13 amino acids. CDR3 sequence (DNA): TGTGCCAGCAGCTTGGGAGTAGCGGGGGGGCTGGTCTTC. Its protein is CASSLGVAGGLVF.

This clonotype was picked up many times. The chain combines TRBV29-1 with TRBJ1-1; the D gene is possibly TRBD1 (6 bases). CDR3 length equals 13 residues. The germline gives CDR1 SQVTM, CDR2 ANQGSEA. This CDR3 reads CGASGVGYTEAFF. The CDR3, as DNA: TGCGGAGCCTCAGGGGTAGGGTACACTGAAGCTTTCTTT.